These 25 T cell receptor beta chains were sequenced from one sample in a study of T cell responses to AZD1222 COVID-19 vaccine. The repertoire was sequenced with immunoSEQ multiplex PCR; TCRdb's copy has only in-frame clones and lacks some. The table includes 150,000 to 200,000 clones, approximately 89% detected once. Sequenced material: peripheral blood, taken 28 days after the second AZD1222 dose. All receptors derive from an adult who received the AZD1222 COVID-19 vaccine.

The V and J genes are TRBV29-1 and TRBJ1-5; D call uncertain. V lost 4 bases and J lost 3, with 10 bases in between. Looked up from germline, CDR1 is SQVTM and CDR2 is ANQGSEA. The CDR3 is 13 residues long. CDR3 DNA sequence: TGCAGCGTTGGCCAGCAGGACAATCAGCCCCAGCATTTT. Its protein is CSVGQQDNQPQHF. The full variable domain, rest sourced from reference TRBV29-1 and TRBJ1-5, is SAVISQKPSRDICQRGTSLTIQCQVDSQVTMMFWYRQQPGQSLTLIATANQGSEATYESGFVIDKFPISRPNLTFSTLTVSNMSPEDSSIYLCSVGQQDNQPQHFGDGTRLSIL.

V usage is TRBV11-3 and J usage is TRBJ2-1, with D possibly TRBD1 on 6 matching bases. The germline CDR1 and CDR2 sequences are SGHNT and YENEEA. Trimming took 0 bases from V and 5 from J, leaving 11 bases between them. The CDR3 length is 15 residues. The CDR3 sequence is CASSLDGTSNNEQFF. CDR3 DNA sequence: TGTGCCAGCAGCTTAGATGGGACATCGAACAATGAGCAGTTCTTC.

The chain employs TRBV10-1 and TRBJ2-7; TRBD1 matches 8 bases. CDR1 is WNHNN, CDR2 SYGVQD, per germline (reference sequence). CDR3 size: 16 residues. Trimming removed 6 bases from V and 2 bases from J; junction bases left unmatched: 12. The CDR3: CASSHNDRGNPYEQYF. The DNA of the CDR3 is TGCGCCAGCAGCCATAATGACAGGGGAAATCCCTACGAGCAGTACTTC.

The rearrangement joins TRBV11-3 to TRBJ2-2, with 10 bases that match TRBD1. Trimming removed 5 bases from V and 6 bases from J; junction bases left unmatched: 6. From germline, CDR1 is SGHNT and CDR2 YENEEA. The CDR3 is 15 amino acids. In DNA, the CDR3 is TGTGCCAGCAGCGCGGGACAGGGGAGTTCCGGGGAGCTGTTTTTT. Translating it yields CASSAGQGSSGELFF.

The gene calls are TRBV12-3 or TRBV12-4 and TRBJ1-6, with D perhaps matching TRBD1 (5 bases). The germline V and J ends were trimmed by 6 bases and 10 bases, with 13 bases remaining between them. The CDR3 has 13 amino acids. The CDR3 loop is CASRPGTESPLHF. Written as DNA, the CDR3 is TGTGCCAGCAGGCCGGGGACCGAGTCACCCCTCCACTTT.

This chain joins TRBV4-2 and TRBJ2-3; D is unresolved. With 0 bases removed from V and 9 bases from J, the gap between germline ends came to 4 bases. Germline CDR1 LGHNA, CDR2 YNFKEQ. This CDR3 comprises 11 residues. The DNA for the CDR3 is TGTGCCAGCAGCCAAGAGACGACGCAGTATTTT. Amino acid sequence: CASSQETTQYF.

The gene calls are TRBV7-2 and TRBJ2-7, with TRBD1 matching 9 bases. CDR3 size: 13 residues. V trimming: 8 bases; J trimming: 0 bases; junction bases outside the gene matches: 2. CDR1 is SGHTA and CDR2 is FQGNSA in the germline V gene. The CDR3 region is CASGTGSSYEQYF. CDR3 in DNA: TGTGCCAGCGGGACAGGGAGCTCCTACGAGCAGTACTTC.

This chain uses TRBV5-1 with TRBJ2-2, with TRBD2 identical over 13 bases. The CDR3 covers 15 residues. Trimming removed 3 bases from V and 8 bases from J; junction bases left unmatched: 4. In germline, CDR1 is SGHRS, CDR2 YFSETQ. This CDR3 reads CASSWGLAGTGELFF. The CDR3 nucleotides read TGCGCCAGCAGCTGGGGACTAGCGGGAACTGGGGAGCTGTTTTTT.

The chain joins TRBV6-5 to TRBJ2-7; D is possibly TRBD2 (5 bases). V lost 0 bases to trimming and J lost 2 bases, with 11 bases between them. CDR1 and CDR2 (germline): MNHEY, SVGAGI. CDR3 size: 15 residues. For the CDR3, the DNA is TGTGCCAGCAGTTACTCAGGGCAGACTACCTACGAGCAGTACTTC. Protein sequence: CASSYSGQTTYEQYF.

The chain employs TRBV19 and TRBJ1-2, with TRBD1 matching 11 bases. Trimming took 3 bases from V and 4 from J; bases not matched to a gene: 4. The CDR3 sequence is 15 residues long. Germline CDR1 is LNHDA and CDR2 is SQIVND (reference sequence). CDR3 region: CASSIGTGGGYGYTF. The CDR3 nucleotides read TGTGCCAGTAGTATCGGGACAGGGGGTGGCTATGGCTACACCTTC.

The chain couples TRBV18 to TRBJ1-6; D is ambiguous. The CDR3 spans 14 residues. Trimming pared 5 bases from V and 7 bases from J, leaving 12 bases between. In germline, CDR1 is KGHSH, CDR2 LQKENI. The CDR3 sequence: CASSAPGHNSPLHF. Here the CDR3 DNA reads TGTGCCAGCTCAGCTCCCGGTCACAATTCACCCCTCCACTTT. Full variable domain (outside the CDR3, taken from reference TRBV18 and TRBJ1-6): NAGVMQNPRHLVRRRGQEARLRCSPMKGHSHVYWYRQLPEEGLKFMVYLQKENIIDESGMPKERFSAEFPKEGPSILRIQQVVRGDSAAYFCASSAPGHNSPLHFGNGTRLTVT.

The chain uses TRBV15 and TRBJ1-2; possible D gene TRBD1, 6 bases. The CDR3 totals 15 residues. Trimming took off 0 bases at V and 5 bases at J, with 13 bases between the two ends. The germline V gene encodes CDR1 LNHNV and CDR2 YYDKDF (reference sequence). CDR3 nucleotides: TGTGCCACCAGCAGAGACAGGGGTTTATATTATGGCTACACCTTC. Translation gives CATSRDRGLYYGYTF.

The rearrangement joins TRBV16 to TRBJ1-1; TRBD1 is a possible D gene (6 bases). The germline CDR1 and CDR2 sequences are KGHSY and FQNENV. V shed 1 base and J shed 6 bases, with 12 bases lying between them. The CDR3 totals 14 residues. Here the CDR3 reads CASSQFRGGAEAFF. As DNA, the CDR3 is TGTGCCAGCAGCCAATTCAGGGGCGGCGCTGAAGCTTTCTTT.

This chain uses TRBV5-1 with TRBJ2-1, with 9 bases aligning to TRBD2. The CDR3 spans 20 residues. From germline, CDR1 is SGHRS and CDR2 YFSETQ. V shed 4 bases and J 4 bases; nucleotides not matched to a gene: 21. The CDR3 sequence: CASSNSRNSSGTKLYNEQFF. The CDR3, as DNA: TGCGCCAGCAGCAATTCCCGGAACTCTAGCGGGACCAAACTTTACAATGAGCAGTTCTTC.

The V gene is TRBV29-1, the J gene TRBJ1-2, with 8 bases identical to TRBD1. The CDR3 length is 14 residues. V gave up 4 bases and J gave up 5 bases; unmatched junction bases: 9. CDR1 is SQVTM and CDR2 is ANQGSEA in the germline V gene. The CDR3 DNA reads as TGCAGCGTTGGGGGCAGGGGGCCGGAATATGGCTACACCTTC. Amino acids: CSVGGRGPEYGYTF.

In this sample, this clone turned up once. V and J are TRBV7-6 and TRBJ1-4, with 9 bases fitting TRBD1. The germline CDR1 and CDR2 sequences are SGHVS and FNYEAQ. The CDR3 totals 16 residues. J was trimmed by 7 bases and V by 5 bases; bases with no gene match: 11. The CDR3: CASSAAGGTGSEKLFF. The CDR3 DNA follows: TGTGCCAGCAGCGCAGCCGGGGGGACAGGGAGTGAAAAACTGTTTTTT.

The chain couples TRBV28 to TRBJ1-2, with D possibly TRBD1 on 5 matching bases. The V gene lost 8 bases and the J gene lost 1 base, with 11 bases spanning the gap. The CDR3 contains 13 residues. In germline, CDR1 is MDHEN, CDR2 SYDVKM. The CDR3 protein is CASVDTGNYGYTF. In nucleotides, the CDR3 is TGTGCCAGCGTGGACACTGGTAACTATGGCTACACCTTC.

The rearrangement joins TRBV18 to TRBJ1-1; TRBD1 aligns across 9 bases. The CDR3 is 14 amino acids. Germline CDR1 is KGHSH and CDR2 is LQKENI. V lost 5 bases and J lost 1; bases outside the gene matches: 2. CDR3 protein: CASSAGQGNTEAFF. The CDR3 nucleotides read TGTGCCAGCTCAGCGGGACAGGGGAACACTGAAGCTTTCTTT.

This chain uses TRBV7-8 with TRBJ2-1, with a tentative D call TRBD2 (6 bases). Germline V gene data show CDR1 as SGHVS and CDR2 as FQNEAQ. Trimming shortened V by 1 base and J by 8 bases, and 18 bases separated the two germline ends. The CDR3 loop spans 16 amino acids. The CDR3 loop reads CASSLVTGLRRDEQFF. CDR3 DNA sequence: TGTGCCAGCAGCTTAGTTACGGGACTCCGACGTGATGAGCAGTTCTTC.

This chain joins TRBV2 and TRBJ2-5; 8 bases match TRBD2. The CDR3 is made up of 16 amino acids. With 9 bases clipped from V and 1 base from J, the junction kept 13 bases outside the gene matches. Germline V gene lookup returns CDR1 SNHLY and CDR2 FYNNEI. DNA for the CDR3: TGTGCCAGGGGGAGTAGCGGGAATTGGCGCCAAGAGACCCAGTACTTC. Its protein product is CARGSSGNWRQETQYF.

The chain joins TRBV24-1 to TRBJ2-1, with TRBD2 identical over 13 bases. Germline V gives CDR1 KGHDR, CDR2 SFDVKD. This CDR3 spans 14 amino acids. V was pared by 8 bases and J by 7 bases, with 4 bases of the junction left unmatched. The CDR3 is CATNGTSGTNEQFF. CDR3 nucleotides: TGTGCCACCAACGGGACTAGCGGGACGAATGAGCAGTTCTTC.

The J gene is TRBJ1-1, the V gene TRBV7-2; D is unresolved. V lost 0 bases, J lost 6 bases, and 11 bases lay in between. CDR1 is SGHTA, CDR2 FQGNSA, per germline. The CDR3 consists of 14 residues. CDR3 coding DNA: TGTGCCAGCAGCTTAGCGGCAGCTAGGTCTGAAGCTTTCTTT. It codes for CASSLAAARSEAFF.

This clone was recorded only once. This CDR3 reads CASSLWSSGESFF. As DNA, the CDR3 is TGTGCCAGCAGCTTATGGTCATCCGGAGAGTCTTTCTTT. J is TRBJ1-1 and V is TRBV7-9; D uncertain. The CDR3 runs to 13 residues. Germline V gene lookup returns CDR1 SEHNR and CDR2 FQNEAQ (reference sequence). Trimming stripped 2 bases from V and 12 bases from J, with 16 bases between.

This chain joins TRBV15 and TRBJ2-3, with 14 bases matching TRBD2. This CDR3 has 17 residues. Germline trimming cut 1 base from V and 2 bases from J; bases unmatched to any gene: 2. CDR1 is LNHNV and CDR2 is YYDKDF in the germline V gene (reference sequence). CDR3 sequence: CATSRGGLAGVTDTQYF. The CDR3 DNA sequence: TGTGCCACCAGCAGAGGGGGACTAGCGGGGGTCACAGATACGCAGTATTTT.

The chain is built from TRBV28 and TRBJ1-2, with D perhaps TRBD1 (5 bases). V gave up 6 bases and J gave up 0 bases, with 14 bases separating them. The CDR3 contains 15 residues. Germline V gene data show CDR1 as MDHEN and CDR2 as SYDVKM. The CDR3 region has the DNA TGTGCCAGCAGAGAACTGGGACGGACTAACTATGGCTACACCTTC. Its translation: CASRELGRTNYGYTF.